The 31 T cell receptor beta chains reported below all come from one sample, sequenced in a study of blood T cell repertoires in COVID-19 (dated by TCRdb to the early 2020s). The library was obtained by the immunoSEQ multiplex PCR assay. The table was pulled from immuneACCESS by TCRdb, which kept in-frame rearrangements only. Such tables lose some clones; where checked, under half of the loss comes from unresolved V genes, and the rest has no known cause. Here the sample has approximately 260,000 clones; just under 85% occur a single time. The top ten clones comprise roughly 9.6% of the sample. The sample taken for sequencing was peripheral blood. Receptors were obtained from a woman older than 75 with acute or convalescent COVID-19.

The V and J genes are TRBV28 and TRBJ1-4; D remains ambiguous. V was trimmed by 3 bases and J by 14 bases, leaving 22 bases between them. CDR3 length: 15 amino acids. Germline V gives CDR1 MDHEN, CDR2 SYDVKM. The CDR3 sequence: CASSLEFLGNDNLFF. The CDR3 DNA reads TGTGCCAGCAGTTTGGAGTTCCTAGGAAATGATAATCTGTTTTTT.

The chain couples TRBV28 to TRBJ1-5, with no clear D. The CDR3 runs to 13 residues. CDR1 is MDHEN and CDR2 is SYDVKM in the germline V gene. V shed 3 bases and J shed 4 bases, with 7 bases lying between them. DNA of the CDR3: TGTGCCAGCAGTTTCGAACGGAATCAGCCCCAGCATTTT. Translated, it gives CASSFERNQPQHF.

The V gene is TRBV19, the J gene TRBJ1-5; D might be TRBD1 (6 bases). Trimming took 3 bases from V and 4 from J, leaving 19 bases between them. Germline V gene data show CDR1 as LNHDA and CDR2 as SQIVND (reference sequence). This CDR3 region has 17 residues. CDR3 nucleotides: TGTGCCAGTAGTATCCGGGAAGCAGGGGTGGAGAATCAGCCCCAGCATTTT. Translation gives CASSIREAGVENQPQHF.

This chain joins TRBV18 and TRBJ1-5; 8 positions match TRBD1. CDR3 length equals 14 residues. CDR1 is KGHSH and CDR2 is LQKENI in the germline V gene. V shed 2 bases and J 7 bases; nucleotides not matched to a gene: 4. CDR3: CASSPGQGRQPQHF. The CDR3 nucleotides read TGTGCCAGCTCACCAGGACAGGGACGGCAGCCCCAGCATTTT.

This clone showed up just once. V is TRBV19 and J is TRBJ2-7; D is perhaps TRBD2 (6 bases). There are 15 residues in the CDR3. CDR1 is LNHDA, CDR2 SQIVND, per germline (reference sequence). Trimming took off 5 bases at V and 2 bases at J, with 16 bases between the two ends. CDR3 coding DNA: TGTGCCAGTAGTTGGAGGGCGGAACCCCCCTACGAGCAGTACTTC. It is translated as CASSWRAEPPYEQYF.

The V and J genes are TRBV2 and TRBJ1-3; 9 bases match TRBD1. This CDR3 is 13 amino acids long. From germline, CDR1 is SNHLY and CDR2 FYNNEI. Trimming removed 6 bases from V and 7 bases from J; junction bases left unmatched: 4. The CDR3, as DNA: TGTGCCAGCAGCAGGGACAGGGCGAACACCATATATTTT. This gives the protein CASSRDRANTIYF.

This chain uses TRBV6-6 with TRBJ1-1; D gene ambiguous. Trimming shortened V by 2 bases and J by 3 bases, and 10 bases separated the two germline ends. This CDR3 comprises 14 residues. From germline, CDR1 is MNHNY and CDR2 SVGAGI (reference sequence). The CDR3 loop reads CASSYGGSYTEAFF. DNA of the CDR3: TGTGCCAGCAGTTACGGCGGGAGCTACACTGAAGCTTTCTTT.

The chain combines TRBV19 with TRBJ2-1; TRBD2 agrees at 9 bases. In germline, CDR1 is LNHDA, CDR2 SQIVND (reference sequence). V shed 3 bases, J shed 5 bases, and the junction held 8 bases outside the gene matches. The CDR3 runs to 16 residues. The CDR3 coding sequence is TGTGCCAGTAGTATCTTAAGCGGGGGGCCCAACAATGAGCAGTTCTTC. Protein: CASSILSGGPNNEQFF.

V is TRBV4-2 and J is TRBJ2-3, with 12 bases lining up with TRBD2. The CDR3 consists of 20 residues. V shed 0 bases and J 0 bases; nucleotides not matched to a gene: 10. Germline CDR1 reads LGHNA; CDR2 reads YNFKEQ. The CDR3 DNA is TGTGCCAGCAGCCAAGATTGGAAAAGACTAGCGGGGGCTAGCACAGATACGCAGTATTTT. Translating gives CASSQDWKRLAGASTDTQYF.

This clone occurred a few times. The genes are TRBV5-1 and TRBJ1-1; possible D gene TRBD1, 6 bases. From germline, CDR1 is SGHRS and CDR2 YFSETQ. Trimming stripped 0 bases from V and 4 bases from J, with 16 bases between. CDR3 length: 16 amino acids. CDR3: CASSLAGQGSGTEAFF. CDR3 nucleotides: TGCGCCAGCAGCTTGGCCGGCCAGGGGAGCGGCACTGAAGCTTTCTTT.

This chain joins TRBV28 and TRBJ1-6; D might be TRBD1 (5 bases). CDR1 and CDR2 from the germline V gene are MDHEN and SYDVKM. V was pared by 2 bases and J by 6 bases, with 11 bases between. The CDR3 covers 15 residues. CDR3 sequence reads: CASSLSQGINSPLHF. CDR3 in DNA: TGTGCCAGCAGTTTAAGTCAGGGAATTAATTCACCCCTCCACTTT.

The chain is built from TRBV3-1 (or the pseudogene TRBV3-2) and TRBJ2-7; TRBD2 aligns across 11 bases. J lost 4 bases, V lost 4 bases, and 6 bases had no gene match. This CDR3 contains 15 residues. CDR1 is LGHDT, CDR2 YNNKEL, per germline (reference sequence). CDR3 protein: CASSRSGGGLYEQYF. The CDR3 DNA is TGTGCCAGCAGCCGTAGCGGGGGGGGTCTTTACGAGCAGTACTTC.

This rearrangement joins TRBV9 to TRBJ2-1; 12 bases match TRBD2. CDR1 is SGDLS and CDR2 is YYNGEE in the germline V gene. After removal of 4 bases from V and 3 bases from J, the junction contained 8 bases not matched to a gene. CDR3 length equals 17 residues. In DNA form, the CDR3 reads TGTGCCAGCAGCCCCAGACTAGCGGGGGCTGGCTACAATGAGCAGTTCTTC. As protein: CASSPRLAGAGYNEQFF.

The rearrangement uses TRBV11-2 and TRBJ1-3; possibly TRBD1 for D (5 bases). CDR3 size: 16 residues. Trimming cost V 0 bases and J 0 bases, with 9 bases left between them. Germline V gene sequence: CDR1 SGHAT, CDR2 FQNNGV. The CDR3 is CASSLEGVHSGNTIYF. CDR3 DNA: TGTGCCAGCAGCTTAGAAGGGGTCCACTCTGGAAACACCATATATTTT.

The chain couples TRBV14 to TRBJ2-1, with a possible D match to TRBD2 (7 bases). Germline V gene lookup returns CDR1 SGHDN and CDR2 FVKESK. CDR3 length: 17 residues. With 5 bases removed from V and 6 bases from J, the gap between germline ends came to 23 bases. The CDR3 DNA is TGTGCCAGCAGCTCCCTCAGTGGGGGGGGCGGTAGCAATGAGCAGTTCTTC. Its protein product is CASSSLSGGGGSNEQFF.

This clone was seen more than once but under ten times. The chain combines TRBV3-1 (or the pseudogene TRBV3-2) with TRBJ2-1, with TRBD2 identical over 8 bases. V was pared by 0 bases and J by 2 bases, with 6 bases of the junction left unmatched. Germline V gene data show CDR1 as LGHDT and CDR2 as YNNKEL (reference sequence). The CDR3 covers 17 residues. The CDR3 reads CASSQDNGGVTYNEQFF. As DNA, the CDR3 is TGTGCCAGCAGCCAAGACAACGGGGGGGTGACCTACAATGAGCAGTTCTTC.

This clone appeared a single time. The chain uses TRBV29-1 and TRBJ1-5, with 7 bases aligning to TRBD1. The CDR3 loop spans 13 amino acids. Germline V gene data show CDR1 as SQVTM and CDR2 as ANQGSEA. Trimming took 4 bases from V and 4 from J; bases not matched to a gene: 4. The CDR3 is CSVGQGVNQPQHF. CDR3 bases: TGCAGCGTTGGGCAGGGGGTAAATCAGCCCCAGCATTTT.

This chain uses TRBV10-3 with TRBJ1-2; D gene unclear. Trimming removed 4 bases at V and 4 bases at J, with 10 bases between. The CDR3 runs 13 residues. Germline V CDR1 and CDR2: ENHRY, SYGVKD. CDR3 amino acids: CAISASDSYGYTF. The CDR3 nucleotides read TGTGCCATCAGTGCTAGCGATTCCTATGGCTACACCTTC.

The chain recombines TRBV10-1 with TRBJ1-3, with TRBD1 matching over 7 bases. This CDR3 has 13 amino acids. V was pared by 6 bases and J by 3 bases, with 2 bases of the junction left unmatched. CDR1 and CDR2 from the germline V gene are WNHNN and SYGVQD (reference sequence). The CDR3 sequence: CASRGTDGNTIYF. CDR3 bases: TGCGCCAGCAGAGGGACAGATGGAAACACCATATATTTT.

The V and J genes are TRBV28 and TRBJ1-1; possibly TRBD1 for D (5 bases). In germline, CDR1 is MDHEN, CDR2 SYDVKM. With 5 bases removed from V and 5 bases from J, the gap between germline ends came to 24 bases. CDR3 length: 17 amino acids. CDR3 sequence (DNA): TGTGCCAGCAGTCCCCTGAGAGGAGGGGAAGTTAGTACTGAAGCTTTCTTT. It specifies CASSPLRGGEVSTEAFF.

The V and J genes are TRBV5-6 and TRBJ1-5; D remains ambiguous. The CDR3 covers 15 residues. Germline V gene sequence: CDR1 SGHDT, CDR2 YYEEEE. With 2 bases removed from V and 0 bases from J, the gap between germline ends came to 9 bases. CDR3 residues: CASSFGADSNQPQHF. CDR3 nucleotide sequence: TGTGCCAGCAGCTTCGGCGCGGATAGCAATCAGCCCCAGCATTTT. Filled out from reference TRBV5-6 and TRBJ1-5, the complete variable domain reads DAGVTQSPTHLIKTRGQQVTLRCSPKSGHDTVSWYQQALGQGPQFIFQYYEEEERQRGNFPDRFSGHQFPNYSSELNVNALLLGDSALYLCASSFGADSNQPQHFGDGTRLSIL.

The chain recombines TRBV28 with TRBJ1-1; 12 bases line up with TRBD1. The CDR3 runs to 15 residues. CDR1 is MDHEN, CDR2 SYDVKM, per germline. With V trimmed by 6 bases and J by 11 bases, 13 bases remained unmatched. CDR3 nucleotide sequence: TGTGCCAGCAGCCCGGGACAGGGGGCGCGAATGGGGGCTTTCTTT. Protein product: CASSPGQGARMGAFF.

The chain recombines TRBV16 with TRBJ2-7; TRBD1 aligns across 10 bases. From germline, CDR1 is KGHSY and CDR2 FQNENV. The trim removed 2 bases at V and 2 bases at J, leaving 6 bases unmatched. This CDR3 has 16 residues. For the CDR3, the DNA is TGTGCCAGCAGCCAACTTGGGACAGGGGACACCTACGAGCAGTACTTC. It specifies CASSQLGTGDTYEQYF.

A single count supports this clone. The rearrangement joins TRBV6-6 to TRBJ1-5; D possibly corresponds to TRBD1 (5 bases). The V gene lost 2 bases and the J gene lost 7 bases, with 12 bases spanning the gap. Germline V gene sequence: CDR1 MNHNY, CDR2 SVGAGI (reference sequence). This CDR3 has 14 amino acids. CDR3 sequence reads: CASSYSGGEQPQHF. CDR3 DNA: TGTGCCAGCAGTTACAGCGGGGGAGAACAGCCCCAGCATTTT.

The chain joins TRBV29-1 to TRBJ2-1; TRBD2 is a possible D gene (6 bases). Deletions cut 1 base from V and 2 bases from J, with 15 bases between. CDR3 length equals 16 residues. Germline V gene sequence: CDR1 SQVTM, CDR2 ANQGSEA. The CDR3 DNA reads as TGCAGCGTTGAAGGTGGGCGGGGTTTTCCCTACAATGAGCAGTTCTTC. Residues: CSVEGGRGFPYNEQFF.

The chain has TRBV5-4 and TRBJ2-1, with D perhaps TRBD1 (5 bases). The V end lost 4 bases, the J end lost 2 bases, and 13 bases lay between the germline ends. There are 15 residues in the CDR3. Germline CDR1 reads SGHNT; CDR2 reads YYREEE (reference sequence). This chain's CDR3 is CASSRATATYNEQFF. CDR3 DNA sequence: TGTGCCAGCAGCCGCGCGACAGCTACCTACAATGAGCAGTTCTTC.

The chain is built from TRBV7-9 and TRBJ2-7; TRBD1 aligns across 7 bases. The V gene end was trimmed by 1 base and the J gene end by 0 bases; junction bases not matched to a gene: 3. Looked up from germline, CDR1 is SEHNR and CDR2 is FQNEAQ (reference sequence). This CDR3 has 15 residues. The CDR3 loop reads CASSLGGQPSYEQYF. DNA of the CDR3: TGTGCCAGCAGCTTAGGGGGACAGCCCTCCTACGAGCAGTACTTC.

The chain employs TRBV10-3 and TRBJ2-5; 9 bases align to TRBD2. This CDR3 is built from 17 residues. V dropped 0 bases and J dropped 1; count of bases not matched to a gene: 6. Germline V gene sequence: CDR1 ENHRY, CDR2 SYGVKD. The CDR3 nucleotides read TGTGCCATCAGTGAGTCGATTACAGCGGGGGGCCAAGAGACCCAGTACTTC. Its translation: CAISESITAGGQETQYF.

The V gene is TRBV7-9, the J gene TRBJ2-3, with a tentative D call TRBD1 (6 bases). The V end lost 7 bases, the J end lost 1 base, and 18 bases lay between the germline ends. Germline V gene sequence: CDR1 SEHNR, CDR2 FQNEAQ (reference sequence). This CDR3 has 16 amino acids. CDR3 sequence: CASNPQGPTGTDTQYF. The CDR3 DNA sequence: TGTGCCAGCAACCCACAGGGTCCAACGGGCACAGATACGCAGTATTTT.

The chain links TRBV13 to TRBJ1-1; D may be TRBD1 (5 bases). The CDR3 is 15 residues long. CDR1 and CDR2 (germline): PRHDT, FYEKMQ (reference sequence). Trimming cost V 5 bases and J 0 bases, with 13 bases left between them. Written as DNA, the CDR3 is TGTGCCAGCAGCGACAGATCAGGGATGAACACTGAAGCTTTCTTT. Protein product: CASSDRSGMNTEAFF.

V is TRBV28 and J is TRBJ2-7, with 9 bases matching TRBD1. CDR1 and CDR2 from the germline V gene are MDHEN and SYDVKM. The CDR3 runs 13 residues. V shed 7 bases, J shed 7 bases, and the junction held 8 bases outside the gene matches. CDR3: CASNHRGREEQYF. The CDR3 DNA reads TGTGCCAGCAACCACAGGGGGCGGGAAGAGCAGTACTTC.